The text below deals with one T cell receptor beta chain. Its antigen remains unidentified. These data belong to a study of Graves' ophthalmopathy and Graves' hyperthyroidism. Amplification of the TCR beta CDR3 regions used RNA transcripts (as template). A first-round RT-PCR used HTBI primers, followed by a second-round multiplex PCR. MiXCR, run by TCRdb on the multiplex PCR reads, gives a single entry per CDR3 protein. The table has 560,000 or so distinct CDR3 sequences, roughly 39% seen once. Study-wide findings and caveats: The model achieved 70.59% sensitivity and 72.22% specificity for ophthalmopathy progression.

The germline CDR1 and CDR2 sequences are SNHLY and FYNNEI. V trimming: 5 bases; J trimming: 8 bases; junction bases outside the gene matches: 9. The CDR3 loop spans 15 amino acids. V and J are TRBV2 and TRBJ1-6; TRBD1 matches at 7 bases. This TCR was sampled from an adult man with Graves' hyperthyroidism. The sequenced material came from peripheral blood or thyroid tissue (not recorded which). The CDR3 sequence: CASSSDRAGDSPLHF. Written as DNA, the CDR3 is TGTGCCAGCAGTAGCGACAGGGCGGGAGATTCACCCCTCCACTTT.